A selection of T cell receptor beta chains follows, all from one sample in a study of glioma-infiltrating T cells. TCRdb reprocessed the multiplex PCR reads via MiXCR and lists one record per CDR3 protein. Among around 180,000 distinct CDR3 sequences listed, around 40% were seen once. The sample taken for sequencing was glioma tissue, nonneoplastic brain tissue, or PBMCs (not recorded which). The origin of the receptors is a human donor with low-grade glioma or glioblastoma, undergoing nonglioma brain surgery, or in good health (not recorded which). CDR3s include the opening cysteine and the closing phenylalanine or tryptophan. The D gene is left open where the match is weak. Clone size appears in some rows only: once, few, many, or a class for an expanded clone.

V gene,CDR3 length,J gene,clone size,D gene,CDR3 DNA,CDR3 protein
TRBV5-1,15,TRBJ2-1,.,TRBD2,TGCGCCAGCAGCTTGTGGACTAGAGGCCACAATGAGAAGTTCTTC,CASSLWTRGHNEKFF
TRBV7-2,11,TRBJ2-1,.,.,TGTGCCATCACCCTTCGGAATGAGCAGTTCTTC,CAITLRNEQFF
TRBV27,14,TRBJ1-1,many,.,TGTGCCAGCAGTCTAGGGGGTTTGAACACTGAAGCTTTCTTT,CASSLGGLNTEAFF
TRBV28,15,TRBJ2-7,.,.,TGTGCCAGCAGTCAGGCCAGGACAATATTAAGAGAGCAGTACTTC,CASSQARTILREQYF
TRBV5-6,14,TRBJ2-7,few,TRBD1,TGTGCCAGCAGCAGGGGACAGGTTTCCTACGAGCAGTACTTC,CASSRGQVSYEQYF
TRBV20-1,13,TRBJ1-2,.,.,TGCAGTGCTGCCAAAGACAGTAACTATAACTACACCTTC,CSAAKDSNYNYTF
TRBV28,16,TRBJ2-7,few,TRBD2,TGTGCCAGCAGGATGACCGAGACTAGCGGGATGTACGAGCAGTACTTC,CASRMTETSGMYEQYF
TRBV27,14,TRBJ2-7,many,TRBD1,TGTGCCAGCAGTTGGGACAGGGGGCGAGGCGAGCAGTACTTC,CASSWDRGRGEQYF
TRBV5-6,15,TRBJ1-2,.,TRBD1,TGTGCCAGCAGCAGTCCCGGGACAGGGAACTATGGCTACACCTTC,CASSSPGTGNYGYTF
TRBV24-1,14,TRBJ1-1,.,TRBD1,TGTGCCACCAGTGATCCAGGGACAGGTAATGAAGCTTTCTTT,CATSDPGTGNEAFF
TRBV20-1,14,TRBJ2-5,many,TRBD2,TGCAGTGCTAGGGTAGCGGGACGCCAAGAGACCCAGTACTTC,CSARVAGRQETQYF
TRBV27,13,TRBJ1-5,.,.,TGTTCCAGCAGTTACCCTGAAGGGAGTCCCCAGCATTTT,CSSSYPEGSPQHF
TRBV12-3/TRBV12-4,13,TRBJ2-1,.,.,TGTGCCAGCAGTTTACGGGAGAGGCATGAGCAGTTCTTC,CASSLRERHEQFF
TRBV20-1,11,TRBJ2-7,medium-sized,.,TGCAGTGCTAGGGTTAGCAACGAGCAGTACTTC,CSARVSNEQYF
TRBV2,13,TRBJ1-3,.,TRBD1,TGTGCCAGCGGACAGGGCTCTGGAAACACCGTATATTTT,CASGQGSGNTVYF
TRBV10-3,13,TRBJ1-5,many,.,TGTGCCATCAGTGAGGGGGTGCGTCAGCCCCAGCATTTT,CAISEGVRQPQHF
TRBV29-1,12,TRBJ1-1,many,.,TGCAGCGCCCGACAGACGAACACTGAAGCTTTCTTT,CSARQTNTEAFF
TRBV20-1,14,TRBJ2-5,many,.,TGCAGTGCATCATCCACTAGCTCTCAAGAGACCCAGTACTTC,CSASSTSSQETQYF
TRBV2,14,TRBJ2-1,.,TRBD2,TGTGCCAGCAGTTATTCTAGCGGAGACAATGAGCACTTCTTC,CASSYSSGDNEHFF
TRBV20-1,15,TRBJ2-1,many,TRBD2,TGCAGTGCTAGACTAGCGGGGGGATCCTACAATGAGCAGTTCTTC,CSARLAGGSYNEQFF
TRBV9,15,TRBJ2-1,few,.,TGTGCCAGCAGCGTGATGGGGGTGGTCGGGAATGAGCAGTTCTTC,CASSVMGVVGNEQFF
TRBV30,13,TRBJ2-2,.,.,TGTGCCTGGGAGGGGACCAACATCGGGGAGCTGTTTTTT,CAWEGTNIGELFF
TRBV9,15,TRBJ2-7,.,TRBD1,TGTGCCAGCAGCCGTTGGGACAGCCTCGCTCAAGAGCAGCACTTC,CASSRWDSLAQEQHF
TRBV2,15,TRBJ2-3,many,.,TGTGCCAGCAGTGAGAGCGGGCTACCCACAGATACGCAGTATTTT,CASSESGLPTDTQYF
TRBV6-5,14,TRBJ2-7,.,TRBD1,TGTGCCAGCAGTTATATGGCACAGGGGGACGAGCAGTACTTC,CASSYMAQGDEQYF
TRBV30,13,TRBJ1-3,.,.,TGTGCCTGGAAGACTGAGACTGGAAACACCATATATTTT,CAWKTETGNTIYF
TRBV28,11,TRBJ2-7,.,.,TGTGACAGCAAGGCGGGGTACGAGCAGTACTTC,CDSKAGYEQYF
TRBV12-3/TRBV12-4,14,TRBJ1-5,few,TRBD1,TGTGCCAGCAGCCTACAGGGGGAGAGTCAGCCCCAGCATTTT,CASSLQGESQPQHF
TRBV28,10,TRBJ2-1,many,.,TGTGCCAGCAGTCTTAGGGTGGGGTTCTTC,CASSLRVGFF
TRBV6-1,10,TRBJ2-1,many,.,TGTGCCAGCAGTAGGTCTGAGCAGTTCTTC,CASSRSEQFF
TRBV20-1,16,TRBJ2-1,.,TRBD2,TGCAGTTCCACCCTGGGGGGGGGGACGAAAGGATGGGAGCAGTTCTTC,CSSTLGGGTKGWEQFF
TRBV6-2/TRBV6-3,16,TRBJ2-1,many,TRBD2,TGTGCCAGCAGTTACTACGGTAGCGGGAGTTACAATGAGCAGTTCTTC,CASSYYGSGSYNEQFF
TRBV6-1,16,TRBJ2-1,.,.,TGTGACAGCAGCGGTGGGAAAGGGGTGGACTACAATGAGCAGTTCTTC,CDSSGGKGVDYNEQFF
TRBV14,16,TRBJ2-6,once,.,TGTGCCAGCAGCCTTCCAGGGGTCTCTGGGGCCAACGTCCTGACTTTC,CASSLPGVSGANVLTF
TRBV7-2,12,TRBJ2-2,.,.,TGTGCCAGCAGCTACTACACCGGGGAGCTGTTTTTT,CASSYYTGELFF
TRBV29-1,13,TRBJ2-7,.,.,TGCAGCGTTGAGGGACGGGACTCCTACGAGCAGTACTTC,CSVEGRDSYEQYF
TRBV4-1,15,TRBJ2-2,.,.,TGCGCCAGCAGCCGAGAACACGTGAACACCGGGGAGCTGTTTTTT,CASSREHVNTGELFF
TRBV12-3/TRBV12-4,16,TRBJ1-5,few,.,TGTGCCAGCAGTTCCCCGAAAGGACAAATAATAGGGCCCCAGCATTTT,CASSSPKGQIIGPQHF
TRBV3-1,15,TRBJ1-1,.,.,TGTGCCAGCAGCCAAATCGGGGGAGGAGACACTGAAGCTTTCTTT,CASSQIGGGDTEAFF
TRBV28,15,TRBJ2-2,.,.,TGTGCCAGCAGGGGGGAAAGAACCGCGTCCGGGGAGCTGTTTTTT,CASRGERTASGELFF
TRBV6-1,15,TRBJ2-7,.,.,TGTGCCAGCAGTGCAAATAGAGGGATACTCTACGAGCAGTACTTC,CASSANRGILYEQYF
TRBV9,15,TRBJ2-5,.,.,TGTGCCAGCAGCGTAGTGGGGACATATCAAGAGACCCAGTACTTC,CASSVVGTYQETQYF
TRBV3-1,13,TRBJ1-6,.,.,TGTGCCAGCAGACAAGTGGACGCTTCACCCCTCCACTTT,CASRQVDASPLHF
TRBV7-8,16,TRBJ2-1,.,TRBD1,TGTGCCAGCAGCACCCGCCGGGACAGGCTATACAATGAGCAGTTCTTC,CASSTRRDRLYNEQFF
TRBV7-9,14,TRBJ2-1,.,.,TGTGCCAGCATAAGCTGGCGCTCCTACAATGAGCAGTTCTTC,CASISWRSYNEQFF
TRBV6-1,14,TRBJ2-7,.,TRBD2,TGCGCCAGCAGCATAGCGGGGAACTCCTACGAGCAGTACTTC,CASSIAGNSYEQYF
TRBV2,15,TRBJ2-1,many,.,TGTGCCAGCAGTTCCACTCGAGGCTCCTACAATGAGCAGTTCTTC,CASSSTRGSYNEQFF
TRBV20-1,11,TRBJ2-7,many,.,TGCAGCGTTCCCAGCTCCTACGAGCAGTACTTC,CSVPSSYEQYF
TRBV24-1,12,TRBJ2-7,.,.,TGTGCCACCGGGGGGTCCCCTGGAGAGCAGTACTTC,CATGGSPGEQYF
TRBV6-6,17,TRBJ2-7,few,.,TGTGCCAGCAGTTACTATGGGACGTCTAGGAGCTCCTACGAGCAGTACTTC,CASSYYGTSRSSYEQYF
TRBV20-1,17,TRBJ2-5,many,.,TGCAGTGCTGCCCCGGGAGGGGGGACAGGTTTCCAAGAGACCCAGTACTTC,CSAAPGGGTGFQETQYF
TRBV28,15,TRBJ2-2,many,.,TGTGCCAGCAGCCAACCTGGGCAGAACACCGGGGAGCTGTTTTTT,CASSQPGQNTGELFF
TRBV5-1,16,TRBJ2-2,few,.,TGCGCCAGCAGCTTGAGTGACACCCCGAACACCGGGGAGCTGTTTTTT,CASSLSDTPNTGELFF
TRBV19,14,TRBJ1-1,.,.,TGTGTTAGTAATTCCCCGACCGTGAACACTGAAGCTTTCTTT,CVSNSPTVNTEAFF
TRBV14,15,TRBJ2-3,many,.,TGTGCCAGCAGCCAAGAACCATTAGCTCCAGATACGCAGTATTTT,CASSQEPLAPDTQYF
TRBV6-6,13,TRBJ1-3,once,.,TGTGTAAGCAGTCCAAAACGAGGAAACACCATATATTTT,CVSSPKRGNTIYF
TRBV18,12,TRBJ1-1,few,.,TGTGCCAGCTCACTCAAGAGGGCGGTTCTTTTCTTT,CASSLKRAVLFF
TRBV19,13,TRBJ2-1,few,.,TGTGCCAGTAGTGTACAGGGTTGGCATGAGCAGTTCTTC,CASSVQGWHEQFF